The 25 T cell receptor beta chains listed next were all sequenced from one sample in a study of T cell responses to AZD1222 COVID-19 vaccine. Only in-frame clones appear in the TCRdb table, and some are missing; sequencing was by immunoSEQ multiplex PCR. The sample holds roughly 100,000 clones, less than 95% seen once. The input for sequencing was peripheral blood, taken on day 0 of AZD1222 vaccination. Receptor source: an adult in good health.

The chain has TRBV2 and TRBJ2-3, with TRBD1 identical over 10 bases. Germline V CDR1 and CDR2: SNHLY, FYNNEI. This CDR3 has 15 residues. V lost 7 bases and J lost 1; bases outside the gene matches: 5. Written as DNA, the CDR3 is TGTGCCAGCATTCTGACAGGGGGCCGCACAGATACGCAGTATTTT. This codes for CASILTGGRTDTQYF.

The rearrangement links TRBV19 to TRBJ1-4; possibly TRBD1 for D (6 bases). Trimming shortened V by 7 bases and J by 4 bases, and 16 bases separated the two germline ends. The CDR3 length is 15 residues. The germline V gene encodes CDR1 LNHDA and CDR2 SQIVND (reference sequence). Written as DNA, the CDR3 is TGTGCCAGTAACCTCGGACAGCCTTTTAATGAAAAACTGTTTTTT. Amino acid sequence: CASNLGQPFNEKLFF.

This sequence joins TRBV7-9 and TRBJ2-3; D could derive from TRBD1 or TRBD2 (5 bases each). V was clipped by 5 bases and J by 3 bases, with 18 bases between them. The CDR3 loop spans 16 amino acids. Germline V CDR1 and CDR2: SEHNR, FQNEAQ (reference sequence). CDR3 nucleotides: TGTGCCAGCAGCAACCCTTTCAGGGACCGGACAGATACGCAGTATTTT. Its translation: CASSNPFRDRTDTQYF.

This chain joins TRBV13 and TRBJ1-6, with a tentative D call TRBD1 (6 bases). The CDR3 runs 16 residues. Germline V gene data show CDR1 as PRHDT and CDR2 as FYEKMQ (reference sequence). Deletions cut 6 bases from V and 6 bases from J, with 18 bases between. DNA of the CDR3: TGTGCCAGCAGACCACTTACAGGGCAAAGTAATTCACCCCTCCACTTT. Its protein is CASRPLTGQSNSPLHF.

J is TRBJ2-5 and V is TRBV5-4, with 7 bases lining up with TRBD1. This CDR3 comprises 14 residues. Germline assignment: CDR1 SGHNT and CDR2 YYREEE (reference sequence). V was clipped by 4 bases and J by 5 bases; unmatched bases: 8. CDR3 nucleotide sequence: TGTGCCAGCAGCCACCGACAGGGCGGGGAGACCCAGTACTTC. Translation gives CASSHRQGGETQYF.

The chain joins TRBV2 to TRBJ1-2, with 9 bases identical to TRBD1. Per the germline V gene, CDR1 is SNHLY and CDR2 is FYNNEI. Losses at the gene ends were 4 bases for V and 0 bases for J; bases not matched to a gene: 9. This CDR3 is built from 17 residues. CDR3 amino acids: CASSGGQGPPANYGYTF. The CDR3 DNA reads as TGTGCCAGCAGTGGGGGACAGGGACCTCCAGCTAACTATGGCTACACCTTC.

The J gene is TRBJ2-2, the V gene TRBV5-1; 9 nucleotides line up with TRBD1. This CDR3 is 16 amino acids long. The germline V gene encodes CDR1 SGHRS and CDR2 YFSETQ. The J segment lost 5 bases and the V segment lost 2 bases, leaving 7 bases of the junction unmatched. The CDR3 spells CASSLTPTGGTGELFF. CDR3 nucleotides: TGCGCCAGCAGCTTAACCCCGACAGGGGGGACCGGGGAGCTGTTTTTT.

V gene TRBV4-1 combines with J gene TRBJ1-1; 10 nucleotides agree with TRBD1. Germline V gives CDR1 MGHRA, CDR2 YSYEKL. The CDR3 sequence is 14 residues long. Trimming took 3 bases from V and 5 from J; bases not matched to a gene: 3. CDR3 residues: CASSQTGGETEAFF. The CDR3 nucleotides are TGCGCCAGCAGCCAGACAGGGGGCGAAACTGAAGCTTTCTTT.

V is TRBV2 and J is TRBJ1-6; 8 bases agree with TRBD1. CDR3 length equals 16 residues. Germline V gene data show CDR1 as SNHLY and CDR2 as FYNNEI. V lost 5 bases and J lost 0; bases outside the gene matches: 3. The CDR3 region is CASSRQGSSYNSPLHF. For the CDR3, the DNA is TGTGCCAGCAGTAGACAGGGGAGCTCCTATAATTCACCCCTCCACTTT.

This clone appeared a few times. The V and J genes are TRBV27 and TRBJ1-5; TRBD1 aligns across 7 bases. Germline V gives CDR1 MNHEY, CDR2 SMNVEV (reference sequence). After removal of 5 bases from V and 0 bases from J, the junction contained 4 bases not matched to a gene. The CDR3 is made up of 15 amino acids. This chain's CDR3 is CASSPTGYSNQPQHF. For the CDR3, the DNA is TGTGCCAGCAGTCCGACAGGGTATAGCAATCAGCCCCAGCATTTT.

CDR3 protein: CASSQSRGRPVNTEAFF. In DNA, the CDR3 is TGCGCCAGCAGTCAGTCGAGGGGGCGCCCAGTGAACACTGAAGCTTTCTTT. The chain is built from TRBV23-1 and TRBJ1-1, with TRBD1 identical over 7 bases. TRBV23-1 is an ORF; its function is uncertain. V shed 3 bases, J shed 0 bases, and the junction held 10 bases outside the gene matches. This CDR3 region has 17 residues.

The chain joins TRBV5-8 to TRBJ2-5; either TRBD1 or TRBD2 may fit D (5 bases each). The V gene's germline CDR1 is SGHTS and CDR2 YDEGEE. This CDR3 comprises 15 residues. The V and J ends lost 4 bases and 3 bases respectively, with 16 bases between them. CDR3 region: CASSEGTGTEETQYF. The CDR3 DNA is TGTGCCAGCAGCGAAGGGACCGGCACTGAAGAGACCCAGTACTTC.

The rearrangement uses TRBV29-1 and TRBJ2-7; D might be TRBD1 or TRBD2, each matching 5 bases. V shed 6 bases and J shed 4 bases, with 19 bases lying between them. Germline V gene sequence: CDR1 SQVTM, CDR2 ANQGSEA. The CDR3 totals 14 residues. The CDR3 DNA reads TGCAGCGTAGGGGTTCGGGGAACGAGATACGAGCAGTACTTC. It specifies CSVGVRGTRYEQYF.

V is TRBV5-1 and J is TRBJ2-2; unclear D gene. V was clipped by 2 bases and J by 10 bases, with 15 bases between them. CDR1 SGHRS and CDR2 YFSETQ come from the germline V gene. The CDR3 has 14 amino acids. The CDR3 DNA is TGCGCCAGCAGCTTTTGGCTACCACTCGAGGAGCTGTTTTTT. Encoded protein: CASSFWLPLEELFF.

The chain combines TRBV5-4 with TRBJ1-4; D not certain. Germline CDR1 and CDR2: SGHNT and YYREEE (reference sequence). The CDR3 sequence is 13 residues long. Trimming removed 0 bases from V and 4 bases from J, with 4 bases in between. The CDR3 bases are TGTGCCAGCAGCTTGGCAGATAATGAAAAACTGTTTTTT. Amino acids: CASSLADNEKLFF.

This rearrangement joins TRBV4-2 to TRBJ1-4; D is perhaps TRBD1 (5 bases). Germline V gives CDR1 LGHNA, CDR2 YNFKEQ. Trimming left V 0 bases short and J 4 bases short, with 15 bases between. This CDR3 has 17 residues. DNA of the CDR3: TGTGCCAGCAGCCAAGAGGCTGGGGGAGCCGGTAATGAAAAACTGTTTTTT. This sequence encodes CASSQEAGGAGNEKLFF.

The chain combines TRBV15 with TRBJ2-3; D might be TRBD2 (5 bases). V was cut by 6 bases and J by 2 bases, with 18 bases left in between. This CDR3 is built from 16 residues. The germline V gene has CDR1 LNHNV and CDR2 YYDKDF (reference sequence). Here the CDR3 DNA reads TGTGCCACCAGACTTTGGAACGGGGTCCACACAGATACGCAGTATTTT. Translation gives CATRLWNGVHTDTQYF.

The chain is built from TRBV5-4 and TRBJ2-7, with a tentative D call TRBD2 (6 bases). CDR1 is SGHNT, CDR2 YYREEE, per germline (reference sequence). The V end was cut by 0 bases, the J end by 1 base, with 11 bases between. CDR3 length: 15 residues. The chain's CDR3 is CASSLARDSSYEQYF. In nucleotides, the CDR3 is TGTGCCAGCAGCTTGGCCCGGGACTCTTCCTACGAGCAGTACTTC.

The J gene is TRBJ1-1, the V gene TRBV3-1 (or the pseudogene TRBV3-2); possibly TRBD1 for D (5 bases). The germline gives CDR1 LGHDT, CDR2 YNNKEL (reference sequence). The CDR3 is made up of 13 amino acids. Trimming removed 8 bases from V and 2 bases from J, with 12 bases in between. The CDR3, as DNA: TGTGCCAGCGCGACAGCCCTCAACACTGAAGCTTTCTTT. It encodes CASATALNTEAFF.

The chain joins TRBV6-5 to TRBJ2-3; TRBD2 agrees at 10 bases. Germline V gene lookup returns CDR1 MNHEY and CDR2 SVGAGI. The ends lost 6 bases at V and 6 bases at J; junction bases unmatched: 9. The CDR3 extends over 15 amino acids. This CDR3 reads CASSMASGGWDTQYF. The CDR3 coding sequence is TGTGCCAGCAGCATGGCTAGCGGGGGCTGGGATACGCAGTATTTT.

The CDR3: CASSNPLTAAYEQYF. The CDR3 bases are TGTGCCAGTAGCAATCCCCTGACGGCAGCCTACGAGCAGTACTTC. The rearrangement joins TRBV19 to TRBJ2-7, with unresolved D. The germline V gene encodes CDR1 LNHDA and CDR2 SQIVND (reference sequence). The CDR3 is 15 residues long. V was clipped by 6 bases and J by 2 bases, with 17 bases between them. Drawing the rest from reference TRBV19 and TRBJ2-7, the complete variable domain is DGGITQSPKYLFRKEGQNVTLSCEQNLNHDAMYWYRQDPGQGLRLIYYSQIVNDFQKGDIAEGYSVSREKKESFPLTVTSAQKNPTAFYLCASSNPLTAAYEQYFGPGTRLTVT.

The chain joins TRBV2 to TRBJ2-1, with a weak D call TRBD2 (5 bases). CDR3 size: 14 residues. Germline CDR1 and CDR2: SNHLY and FYNNEI. The V gene lost 5 bases and the J gene lost 7 bases, with 15 bases spanning the gap. CDR3 residues: CASSTETIVNEQFF. The CDR3 nucleotides read TGTGCCAGCAGTACTGAGACTATAGTGAATGAGCAGTTCTTC.

The V call is TRBV27, the J call TRBJ1-2, with no clear D. Germline-derived CDR1 and CDR2 are MNHEY and SMNVEV (reference sequence). With 6 bases removed from V and 0 bases from J, the gap between germline ends came to 11 bases. The CDR3 has 14 residues. The CDR3 loop reads CASRERGSNYGYTF. CDR3 coding DNA: TGTGCCAGCAGGGAGCGGGGTTCTAACTATGGCTACACCTTC.

This chain links TRBV19 with TRBJ2-7; 7 nucleotides line up with TRBD1. Trimming took 6 bases from V and 5 from J; bases not matched to a gene: 7. This CDR3 has 13 amino acids. Germline values: CDR1 LNHDA, CDR2 SQIVND (reference sequence). The CDR3 loop is CASSPTGWNEQYF. The CDR3 DNA reads TGTGCCAGTAGCCCGACAGGGTGGAACGAGCAGTACTTC.

The chain has TRBV19 and TRBJ2-1; D unclear. With 3 bases removed from V and 6 bases from J, the gap between germline ends came to 12 bases. Germline-derived CDR1 and CDR2 are LNHDA and SQIVND (reference sequence). The CDR3 extends over 14 amino acids. The CDR3 nucleotides read TGTGCCAGTAGTATCCCCGGGCCATCCAATGAGCAGTTCTTC. Encoded protein: CASSIPGPSNEQFF.